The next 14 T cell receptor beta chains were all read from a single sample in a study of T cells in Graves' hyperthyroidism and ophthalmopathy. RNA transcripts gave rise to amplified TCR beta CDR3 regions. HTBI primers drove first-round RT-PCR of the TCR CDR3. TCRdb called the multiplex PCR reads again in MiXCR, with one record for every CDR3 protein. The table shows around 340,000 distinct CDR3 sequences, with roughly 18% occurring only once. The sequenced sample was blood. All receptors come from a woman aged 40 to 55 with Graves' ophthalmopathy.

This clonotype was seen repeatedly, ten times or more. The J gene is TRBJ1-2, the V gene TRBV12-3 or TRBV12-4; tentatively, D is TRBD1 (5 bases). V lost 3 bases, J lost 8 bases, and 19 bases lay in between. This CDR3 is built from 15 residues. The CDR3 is CASSLSNRLGRGYTF. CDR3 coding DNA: TGTGCCAGCAGTTTGTCTAACAGGTTAGGAAGAGGCTACACCTTC.

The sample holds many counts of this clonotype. The CDR3 DNA follows: TGTGCCAGCAGTACATCTACAGGAGACCAAGAGACCCAGTACTTC. Its translation: CASSTSTGDQETQYF. V usage is TRBV28 and J usage is TRBJ2-5; D is possibly TRBD1 (5 bases). CDR1 is MDHEN, CDR2 SYDVKM, per germline. The CDR3 has 15 residues. The germline V and J ends were trimmed by 5 bases and 0 bases, with 13 bases remaining between them.

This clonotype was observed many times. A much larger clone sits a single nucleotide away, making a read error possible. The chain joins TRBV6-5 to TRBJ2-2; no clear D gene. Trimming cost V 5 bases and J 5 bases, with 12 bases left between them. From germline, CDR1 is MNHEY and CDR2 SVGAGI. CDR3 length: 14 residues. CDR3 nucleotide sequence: TGTGCCAGCAGTCACACAGAATGGACCGGGGAGCTGTTTTTT. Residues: CASSHTEWTGELFF.

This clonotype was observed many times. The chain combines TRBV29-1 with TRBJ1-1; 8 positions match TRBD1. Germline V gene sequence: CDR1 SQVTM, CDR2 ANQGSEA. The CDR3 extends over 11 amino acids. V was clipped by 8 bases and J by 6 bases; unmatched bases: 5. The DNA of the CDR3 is TGCAGCACCGACAGGGGCTCTGAAGCTTTCTTT. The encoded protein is CSTDRGSEAFF.

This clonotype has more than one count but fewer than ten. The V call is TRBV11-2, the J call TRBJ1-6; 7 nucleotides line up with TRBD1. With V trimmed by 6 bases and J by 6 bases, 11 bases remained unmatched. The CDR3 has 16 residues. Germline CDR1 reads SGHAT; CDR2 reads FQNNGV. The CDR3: CASSNLKQGRNSPLHF. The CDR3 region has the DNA TGTGCCAGCAGTAACCTAAAACAGGGGCGTAATTCACCCCTCCACTTT. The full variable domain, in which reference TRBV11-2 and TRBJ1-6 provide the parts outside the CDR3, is EAGVAQSPRYKIIEKRQSVAFWCNPISGHATLYWYQQILGQGPKLLIQFQNNGVVDDSQLPKDRFSAERLKGVDSTLKIQPAKLEDSAVYLCASSNLKQGRNSPLHFGNGTRLTVT.

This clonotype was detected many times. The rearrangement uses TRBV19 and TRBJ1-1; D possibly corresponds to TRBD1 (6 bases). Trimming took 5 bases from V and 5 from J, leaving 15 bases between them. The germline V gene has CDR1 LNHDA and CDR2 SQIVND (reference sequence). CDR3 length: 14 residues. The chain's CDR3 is CASSRGSRGTEAFF. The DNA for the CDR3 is TGTGCCAGTAGTCGCGGCAGTAGGGGGACTGAAGCTTTCTTT.

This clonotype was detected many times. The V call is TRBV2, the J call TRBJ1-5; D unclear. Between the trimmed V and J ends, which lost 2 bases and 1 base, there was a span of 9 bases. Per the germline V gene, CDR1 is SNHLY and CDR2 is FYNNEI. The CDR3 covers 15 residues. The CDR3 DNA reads TGTGCCAGCAGTGAATATGGGTCAAGCAATCAGCCCCAGCATTTT. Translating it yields CASSEYGSSNQPQHF.

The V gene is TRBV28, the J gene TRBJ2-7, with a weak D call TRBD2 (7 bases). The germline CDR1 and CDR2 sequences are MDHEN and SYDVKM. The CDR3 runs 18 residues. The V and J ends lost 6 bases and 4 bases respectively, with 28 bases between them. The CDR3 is CASSIGGIMGRTVYEQYF. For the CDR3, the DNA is TGTGCCAGCAGCATCGGGGGGATAATGGGACGGACAGTTTACGAGCAGTACTTC. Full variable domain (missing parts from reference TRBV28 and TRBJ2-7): DVKVTQSSRYLVKRTGEKVFLECVQDMDHENMFWYRQDPGLGLRLIYFSYDVKMKEKGDIPEGYSVSREKKERFSLILESASTNQTSMYLCASSIGGIMGRTVYEQYFGPGTRLTVT.

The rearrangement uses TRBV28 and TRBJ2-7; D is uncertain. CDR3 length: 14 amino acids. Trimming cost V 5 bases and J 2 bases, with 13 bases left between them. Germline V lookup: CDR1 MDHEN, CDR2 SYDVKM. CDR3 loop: CASSPYYKTYEQYF. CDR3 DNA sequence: TGTGCCAGCAGTCCATACTACAAAACCTACGAGCAGTACTTC.

CDR3 sequence: CASSLEGQNSPLHF. The CDR3 DNA sequence: TGTGCCAGCAGTTTAGAGGGACAGAATTCACCCCTCCACTTT. V usage is TRBV12-3 or TRBV12-4 and J usage is TRBJ1-6, with 7 nucleotides matching TRBD1. This CDR3 contains 14 residues. V trimming: 1 base; J trimming: 7 bases; junction bases outside the gene matches: 1.

The chain's CDR3 is CSARATRDANEQYF. For the CDR3, the DNA is TGCAGTGCTAGGGCGACGAGGGACGCTAACGAGCAGTACTTC. The chain combines TRBV20-1 with TRBJ2-7; tentatively, D is TRBD1 or TRBD2 (5 bases each). The CDR3 contains 14 residues. V lost 3 bases and J lost 5, with 17 bases in between. Germline CDR1 and CDR2: DFQATT and SNEGSKA (reference sequence).

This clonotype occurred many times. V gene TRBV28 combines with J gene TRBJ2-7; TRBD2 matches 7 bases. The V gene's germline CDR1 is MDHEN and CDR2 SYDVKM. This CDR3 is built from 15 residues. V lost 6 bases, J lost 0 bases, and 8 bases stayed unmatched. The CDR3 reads CASRPRGFPSYEQYF. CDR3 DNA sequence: TGTGCCAGCAGGCCGCGGGGGTTTCCCTCCTACGAGCAGTACTTC.

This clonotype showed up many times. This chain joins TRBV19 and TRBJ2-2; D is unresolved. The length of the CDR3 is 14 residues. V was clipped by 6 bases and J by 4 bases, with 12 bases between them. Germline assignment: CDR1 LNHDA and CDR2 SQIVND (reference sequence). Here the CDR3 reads CASRKLQRTGELFF. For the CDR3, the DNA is TGTGCCAGTAGAAAGTTGCAGCGCACCGGGGAGCTGTTTTTT.

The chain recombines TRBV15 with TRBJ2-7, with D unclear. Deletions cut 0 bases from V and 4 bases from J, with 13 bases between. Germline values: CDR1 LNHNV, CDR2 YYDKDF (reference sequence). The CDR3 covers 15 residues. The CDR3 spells CATSRDLVPTYEQYF. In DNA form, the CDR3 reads TGTGCCACCAGCAGAGATTTAGTCCCCACGTACGAGCAGTACTTC.